This entry lists 25 T cell receptor beta chains sequenced from one sample in a study of technical replicates of blood from a few donors. Generated by immunoSEQ multiplex PCR, the TCRdb table keeps only in-frame clones and is missing some. The sample lists tens of thousands of clones, around nine tenths occurring once. Sequencing input: PBMCs. The origin of the receptors is a human donor in good health. Some clones in this sample may be carry-over from other donors' samples.

This chain connects TRBV6-4 to TRBJ2-2, with D perhaps TRBD2 (7 bases). CDR3 length: 15 residues. V was shortened by 5 bases and J by 3 bases, with 13 bases between the two germline ends. The V gene's germline CDR1 is MRHNA and CDR2 SNTAGT. CDR3 residues: CASSLGGGDTGELFF. The DNA for the CDR3 is TGTGCCAGCAGTCTCGGAGGGGGGGACACCGGGGAGCTGTTTTTT.

The rearrangement uses TRBV5-1 and TRBJ2-5; weak D call: TRBD2 (6 bases). Germline CDR1 is SGHRS and CDR2 is YFSETQ. The CDR3 is 15 residues long. V lost 0 bases and J lost 4, with 13 bases in between. The CDR3 region has the DNA TGCGCCAGCAGCTTGGTCATTCTAGCGACAGAGACCCAGTACTTC. Protein product: CASSLVILATETQYF. The variable domain in full, with the rest retrieved from reference TRBV5-1 and TRBJ2-5, is KAGVTQTPRYLIKTRGQQVTLSCSPISGHRSVSWYQQTPGQGLQFLFEYFSETQRNKGNFPGRFSGRQFSNSRSEMNVSTLELGDSALYLCASSLVILATETQYFGPGTRLLVL.

J is TRBJ2-7 and V is TRBV30; 12 bases match TRBD2. V dropped 3 bases and J dropped 4; count of bases not matched to a gene: 16. Germline loops: CDR1 GTSNPN, CDR2 SVGIG (reference sequence). The CDR3 is 18 amino acids. The CDR3 is CAWSRQTSGRRLGYEQYF. In nucleotides, the CDR3 is TGTGCCTGGAGCCGACAGACTAGCGGGAGACGGCTGGGATACGAGCAGTACTTC.

The chain employs TRBV18 and TRBJ1-6; the D is unclear. Germline values: CDR1 KGHSH, CDR2 LQKENI. The CDR3 runs 13 residues. V was shortened by 8 bases and J by 8 bases, with 13 bases between the two germline ends. The CDR3 DNA is TGTGCCAGCCACGACTATGCGGATTCACCCCTCCACTTT. It yields the protein CASHDYADSPLHF.

The chain is built from TRBV20-1 and TRBJ1-3, with TRBD1 matching over 7 bases. CDR1 is DFQATT, CDR2 SNEGSKA, per germline (reference sequence). V lost 5 bases and J lost 12; bases outside the gene matches: 7. The CDR3 loop spans 11 amino acids. CDR3 bases: TGCAGTGCTTGGGGACAGCGTCACATATATTTT. Its protein product is CSAWGQRHIYF.

The chain recombines TRBV18 with TRBJ2-3, with D perhaps matching TRBD2 (6 bases). The V end lost 3 bases, the J end lost 2 bases, and 15 bases lay between the germline ends. There are 16 residues in the CDR3. Germline CDR1 and CDR2: KGHSH and LQKENI. CDR3 residues: CASSPFPGDLTDTQYF. CDR3 in DNA: TGTGCCAGCTCACCTTTCCCGGGGGATCTCACAGATACGCAGTATTTT.

The CDR3 DNA reads TGTGCCAGCAGTTCCATAACAGGGGACGAGCAGTACTTC. As protein: CASSSITGDEQYF. The gene calls are TRBV6-5 and TRBJ2-7, with 7 bases aligning to TRBD1. The ends lost 4 bases at V and 5 bases at J; junction bases unmatched: 5. The CDR3 contains 13 residues. Per germline, CDR1 MNHEY and CDR2 SVGAGI.

This chain connects TRBV29-1 to TRBJ1-2; possibly TRBD1 for D (6 bases). Germline CDR1 and CDR2: SQVTM and ANQGSEA. V lost 6 bases, J lost 6 bases, and 17 bases lay in between. CDR3 length: 13 residues. The CDR3, as DNA: TGCAGCGTAGCAGATCCCCAGGGGAATGGCTACACCTTC. Amino acids: CSVADPQGNGYTF.

The rearrangement links TRBV13 to TRBJ1-3, with a tentative D call TRBD1 (6 bases). Germline CDR1 reads PRHDT; CDR2 reads FYEKMQ (reference sequence). This CDR3 has 15 residues. Trimming pared 1 base from V and 0 bases from J, leaving 7 bases between. The CDR3 nucleotides read TGTGCCAGCAGCTTAGACAGGGCCTCTGGAAACACCATATATTTT. Translating gives CASSLDRASGNTIYF.

V usage is TRBV6-6 and J usage is TRBJ2-3; 8 positions agree with TRBD1. With 11 bases clipped from V and 4 bases from J, the junction kept 8 bases outside the gene matches. CDR3 size: 13 residues. Germline CDR1 is MNHNY and CDR2 is SVGAGI (reference sequence). Written as DNA, the CDR3 is TGTGCCGGTTCGCAGGGGGCATCAGATACGCAGTATTTT. Translating it yields CAGSQGASDTQYF.

The CDR3 spells CASSPLRRTSGGDEQFF. The CDR3 DNA sequence: TGTGCCAGCAGCCCCCTGCGGAGGACTAGCGGGGGGGATGAGCAGTTCTTC. This chain uses TRBV7-9 with TRBJ2-1; 15 bases align to TRBD2. Germline V gives CDR1 SEHNR, CDR2 FQNEAQ (reference sequence). The V gene end was trimmed by 5 bases and the J gene end by 8 bases; junction bases not matched to a gene: 10. CDR3 size: 17 residues. Using reference TRBV7-9 and TRBJ2-1 for the parts outside the CDR3, the full variable domain is DTGVSQNPRHKITKRGQNVTFRCDPISEHNRLYWYRQTLGQGPEFLTYFQNEAQLEKSRLLSDRFSAERPKGSFSTLEIQRTEQGDSAMYLCASSPLRRTSGGDEQFFGPGTRLTVL.

This clone was recorded only once. V gene TRBV6-1 combines with J gene TRBJ2-2; D perhaps matches TRBD1 (5 bases). Per germline, CDR1 MNHNS and CDR2 SASEGT. Trimming cost V 3 bases and J 1 base, with 12 bases left between them. CDR3 length: 16 amino acids. The CDR3 loop is CASSDLARENTGELFF. CDR3 nucleotide sequence: TGTGCCAGCAGTGATCTTGCCAGGGAGAACACCGGGGAGCTGTTTTTT.

With regard to this clone: This sample includes further DNA sequences coding for the same CDR3. The chain employs TRBV9 and TRBJ2-3; TRBD2 aligns across 8 bases. Germline V lookup: CDR1 SGDLS, CDR2 YYNGEE. V was pared by 0 bases and J by 4 bases, with 4 bases of the junction left unmatched. CDR3 size: 15 residues. The DNA of the CDR3 is TGTGCCAGCAGCGTAGCGGGGACTAGTGCAGATACGCAGTATTTT. It encodes CASSVAGTSADTQYF.

The gene calls are TRBV4-3 and TRBJ2-6, with D unclear. The CDR3 totals 16 residues. V lost 0 bases, J lost 0 bases, and 6 bases lay in between. Germline values: CDR1 LGHNA, CDR2 YSLEER. The CDR3 bases are TGCGCCAGCAGCCAAGAGGCCCACTCTGGGGCCAACGTCCTGACTTTC. Residues: CASSQEAHSGANVLTF.

The chain employs TRBV7-8 and TRBJ2-1; the match to TRBD2 covers 9 bases. The germline gives CDR1 SGHVS, CDR2 FQNEAQ. Trimming removed 1 base from V and 4 bases from J; junction bases left unmatched: 14. This CDR3 contains 19 residues. In nucleotides, the CDR3 is TGTGCCAGCAGCTTAGAAGACGGGTTAGCGGGGGCCAATTACAATGAGCAGTTCTTC. As protein: CASSLEDGLAGANYNEQFF. The entire variable domain, with the rest obtained from reference TRBV7-8 and TRBJ2-1, is as follows: GAGVSQSPRYKVAKRGQDVALRCDPISGHVSLFWYQQALGQGPEFLTYFQNEAQLDKSGLPSDRFFAERPEGSVSTLKIQRTQQEDSAVYLCASSLEDGLAGANYNEQFFGPGTRLTVL.

The rearrangement joins TRBV6-1 to TRBJ1-3; a weak D match, TRBD1 (6 bases). In germline, CDR1 is MNHNS, CDR2 SASEGT. V dropped 6 bases and J dropped 4 bases, with 10 bases sitting between them. The CDR3 has 13 residues. The DNA of the CDR3 is TGTGCCAGCAGCAGGGGCGCAGGAAACACCATATATTTT. Residues: CASSRGAGNTIYF.

The chain couples TRBV6-5 to TRBJ1-1; 8 bases line up with TRBD1. Germline assignment: CDR1 MNHEY and CDR2 SVGAGI. V dropped 7 bases and J dropped 4; count of bases not matched to a gene: 5. The CDR3 covers 13 residues. Written as DNA, the CDR3 is TGTGCCAGCACTCAGGGGGCGGGCACTGAAGCTTTCTTT. Residues: CASTQGAGTEAFF.

The genes are TRBV19 and TRBJ2-6, with TRBD1 identical over 8 bases. Germline V gives CDR1 LNHDA, CDR2 SQIVND (reference sequence). J lost 1 base, V lost 5 bases, and 7 bases had no gene match. The CDR3 has 17 residues. The CDR3 protein is CASSATGAFSGANVLTF. DNA for the CDR3: TGTGCCAGTAGTGCGACAGGGGCTTTTTCTGGGGCCAACGTCCTGACTTTC.

This chain links TRBV14 with TRBJ2-1; a possible D gene is TRBD2 (6 bases). The CDR3 has 18 residues. V dropped 1 base and J dropped 6 bases, with 22 bases sitting between them. Per germline, CDR1 SGHDN and CDR2 FVKESK. CDR3 nucleotide sequence: TGTGCCAGCAGCCAAGGCCGGGCTTGGCGCGGGGAAGGCAATGAGCAGTTCTTC. This sequence encodes CASSQGRAWRGEGNEQFF.

The chain joins TRBV18 to TRBJ2-3; 11 positions match TRBD1. Trimming at V came to 6 bases and at J to 4 bases, leaving 3 bases not matched to a gene. CDR1 is KGHSH and CDR2 is LQKENI in the germline V gene. This CDR3 comprises 14 residues. The CDR3, as DNA: TGTGCCAGCTCCGGACAGGGGGCATCAGATACGCAGTATTTT. Protein sequence: CASSGQGASDTQYF. Looking up the rest from reference TRBV18 and TRBJ2-3 gives the full variable domain: NAGVMQNPRHLVRRRGQEARLRCSPMKGHSHVYWYRQLPEEGLKFMVYLQKENIIDESGMPKERFSAEFPKEGPSILRIQQVVRGDSAAYFCASSGQGASDTQYFGPGTRLTVL.

The chain is built from TRBV5-6 and TRBJ1-5, with D possibly TRBD1 on 5 matching bases. V lost 1 base, J lost 0 bases, and 8 bases lay in between. Germline V gene data show CDR1 as SGHDT and CDR2 as YYEEEE. This CDR3 is 15 amino acids long. The CDR3 region has the DNA TGTGCCAGCAGCTTGCGGGGGTATAGCAATCAGCCCCAGCATTTT. Translation gives CASSLRGYSNQPQHF.

V usage is TRBV29-1 and J usage is TRBJ2-1, with 7 bases lining up with TRBD1. V trimming: 7 bases; J trimming: 8 bases; junction bases outside the gene matches: 5. Germline assignment: CDR1 SQVTM and CDR2 ANQGSEA. The CDR3 consists of 11 residues. CDR3 residues: CSALTGDEQFF. CDR3 DNA: TGCAGCGCCCTAACAGGGGATGAGCAGTTCTTC.

The rearrangement joins TRBV4-3 to TRBJ1-3; the match to TRBD1 covers 8 bases. Per the germline V gene, CDR1 is LGHNA and CDR2 is YSLEER. V lost 1 base to trimming and J lost 4 bases; unmatched junction nucleotides: 0. The CDR3 is 14 residues long. This chain's CDR3 is CASSQGTGGNTIYF. The DNA of the CDR3 is TGCGCCAGCAGCCAAGGGACAGGGGGAAACACCATATATTTT.

This clone was seen only once. This sequence joins TRBV30 and TRBJ2-7, with TRBD1 matching 9 bases. The germline CDR1 and CDR2 sequences are GTSNPN and SVGIG (reference sequence). Losses at the gene ends were 5 bases for V and 8 bases for J; bases not matched to a gene: 13. The CDR3 is 14 amino acids. The CDR3 DNA follows: TGTGCCTGGGACTATGGAGGACAGGGGTTACAGCAGTACTTC. Its protein product is CAWDYGGQGLQQYF.

The chain joins TRBV6-1 to TRBJ1-5; D possibly corresponds to TRBD1 (6 bases). Trimming took off 7 bases at V and 5 bases at J, with 18 bases between the two ends. The CDR3 consists of 15 residues. Germline V gene sequence: CDR1 MNHNS, CDR2 SASEGT. The CDR3 region is CASTEVGTFDQPQHF. The DNA for the CDR3 is TGTGCCAGCACCGAAGTGGGGACATTCGATCAGCCCCAGCATTTT.